Included here is one T cell receptor beta chain sequence, with context. Between the trimmed V and J ends, which lost 1 base and 6 bases, there was a span of 16 bases. Per the germline V gene, CDR1 is SGHDT and CDR2 is YYEEEE. The CDR3 consists of 15 residues. This specimen belongs to a study of blood T cell repertoires in COVID-19. Method: immunoSEQ multiplex PCR; TCRdb's copy keeps in-frame clones and lacks some. The sample yields about 400,000 clones, approximately 88% seen once. The participants were between about 18 and 90 years old and came from fewer than 25 US areas. Source material: PBMCs or T cells enriched from blood (not recorded which). The chain joins TRBV5-6 to TRBJ1-2; D gene uncertain. The clonotype comes from a woman aged 40 to 49 with acute COVID-19. CDR3 DNA sequence: TGTGCCAGCAGCTTGCAGCCGGCGGGAGCAGATGGCTACACCTTC. It yields the protein CASSLQPAGADGYTF.